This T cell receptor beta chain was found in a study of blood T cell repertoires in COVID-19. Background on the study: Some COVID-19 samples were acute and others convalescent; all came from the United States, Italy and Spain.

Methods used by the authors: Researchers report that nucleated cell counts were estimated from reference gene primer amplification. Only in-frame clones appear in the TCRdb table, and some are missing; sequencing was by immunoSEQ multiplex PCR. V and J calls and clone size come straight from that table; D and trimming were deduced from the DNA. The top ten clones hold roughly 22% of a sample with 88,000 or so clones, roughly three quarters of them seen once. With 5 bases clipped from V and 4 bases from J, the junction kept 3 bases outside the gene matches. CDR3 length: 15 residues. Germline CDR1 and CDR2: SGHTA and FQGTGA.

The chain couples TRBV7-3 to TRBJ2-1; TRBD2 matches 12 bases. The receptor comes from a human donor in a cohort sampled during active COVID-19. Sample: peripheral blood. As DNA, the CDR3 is TGTGCCAGCAGCCTCGGACTAGCGGGATACAATGAGCAGTTCTTC. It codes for CASSLGLAGYNEQFF.